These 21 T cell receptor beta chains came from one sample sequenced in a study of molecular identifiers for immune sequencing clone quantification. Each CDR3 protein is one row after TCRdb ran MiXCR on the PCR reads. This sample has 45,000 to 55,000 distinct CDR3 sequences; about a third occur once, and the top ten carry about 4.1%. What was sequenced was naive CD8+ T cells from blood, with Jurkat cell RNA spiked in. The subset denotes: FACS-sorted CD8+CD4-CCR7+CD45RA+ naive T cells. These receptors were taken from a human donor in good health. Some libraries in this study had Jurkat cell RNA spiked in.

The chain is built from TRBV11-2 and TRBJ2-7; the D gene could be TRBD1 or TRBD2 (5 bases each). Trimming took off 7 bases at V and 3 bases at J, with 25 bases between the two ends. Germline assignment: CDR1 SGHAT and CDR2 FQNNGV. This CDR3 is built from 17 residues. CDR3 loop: CASNFRARGKGLYEQYF. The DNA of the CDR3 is TGTGCCAGCAACTTTAGGGCGAGGGGAAAGGGCCTCTACGAGCAGTACTTC.

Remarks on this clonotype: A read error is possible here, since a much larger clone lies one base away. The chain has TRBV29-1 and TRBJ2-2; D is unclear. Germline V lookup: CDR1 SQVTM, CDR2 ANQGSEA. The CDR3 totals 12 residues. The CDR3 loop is CSVDLPTRELFF. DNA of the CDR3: TGCAGCGTGGACCTCCCCACCCGGGAGCTGTTTTTT.

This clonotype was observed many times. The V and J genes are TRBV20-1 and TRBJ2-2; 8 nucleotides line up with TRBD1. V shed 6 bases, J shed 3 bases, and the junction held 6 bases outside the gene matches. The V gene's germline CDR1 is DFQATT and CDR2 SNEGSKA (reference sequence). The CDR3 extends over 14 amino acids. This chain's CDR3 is CSADGQGDTGELFF. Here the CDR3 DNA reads TGCAGTGCCGACGGACAGGGAGACACCGGGGAGCTGTTTTTT.

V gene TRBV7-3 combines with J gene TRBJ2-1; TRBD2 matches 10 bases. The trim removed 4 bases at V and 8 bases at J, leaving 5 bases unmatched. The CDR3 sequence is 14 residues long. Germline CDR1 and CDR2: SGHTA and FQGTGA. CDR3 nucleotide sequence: TGTGCCAGCAGCTACAGCGGGAGGGGCTATGAGCAGTTCTTC. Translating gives CASSYSGRGYEQFF.

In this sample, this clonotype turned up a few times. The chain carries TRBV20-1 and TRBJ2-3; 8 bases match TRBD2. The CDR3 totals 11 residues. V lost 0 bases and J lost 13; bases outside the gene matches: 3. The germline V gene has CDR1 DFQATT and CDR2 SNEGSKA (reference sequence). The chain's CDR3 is CSARDSGREYF. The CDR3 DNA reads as TGCAGTGCTAGAGATTCCGGGAGGGAGTATTTT.

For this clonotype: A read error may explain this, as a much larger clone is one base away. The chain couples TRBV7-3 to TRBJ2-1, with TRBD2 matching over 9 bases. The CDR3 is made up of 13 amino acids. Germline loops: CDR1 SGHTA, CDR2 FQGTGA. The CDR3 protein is CASSPLAGNEQSF. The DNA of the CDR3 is TGTGCCAGCAGCCCCCTAGCGGGGAATGAGCAGTCCTTC.

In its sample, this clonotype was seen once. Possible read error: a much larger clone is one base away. The CDR3 DNA follows: TGTGCCAGCAGCCCGTGGACAGCCTCCAACGAGCAGTACTTC. It codes for CASSPWTASNEQYF. The gene calls are TRBV9 and TRBJ2-7, with D possibly matching TRBD1 (6 bases). From germline, CDR1 is SGDLS and CDR2 YYNGEE. CDR3 length equals 14 residues.

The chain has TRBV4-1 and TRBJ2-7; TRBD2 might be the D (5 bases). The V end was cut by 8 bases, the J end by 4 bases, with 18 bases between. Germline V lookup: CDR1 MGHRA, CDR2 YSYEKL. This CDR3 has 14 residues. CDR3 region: CASSPSARGYEQYF. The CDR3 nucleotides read TGCGCCAGCTCACCCTCCGCACGGGGATACGAGCAGTACTTC.

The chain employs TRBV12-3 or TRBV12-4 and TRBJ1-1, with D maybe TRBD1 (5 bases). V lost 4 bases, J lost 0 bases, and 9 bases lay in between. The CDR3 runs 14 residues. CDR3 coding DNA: TGTGCCAGCAGTTCGAGGGGTATGAACACTGAAGCTTTCTTT. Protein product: CASSSRGMNTEAFF.

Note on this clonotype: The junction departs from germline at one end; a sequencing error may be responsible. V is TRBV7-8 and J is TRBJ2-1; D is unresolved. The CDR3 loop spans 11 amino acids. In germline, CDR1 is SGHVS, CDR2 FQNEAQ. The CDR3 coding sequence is TGTGCCAGCAGCTTAGGCGGCGTACGAGCGTTC. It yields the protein CASSLGGVRAF.

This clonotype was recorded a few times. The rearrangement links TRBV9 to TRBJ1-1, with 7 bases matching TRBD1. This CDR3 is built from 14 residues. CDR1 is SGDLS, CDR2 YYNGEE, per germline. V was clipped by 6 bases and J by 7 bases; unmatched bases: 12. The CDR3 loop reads CASTPTDRVSEAFF. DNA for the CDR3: TGTGCCAGCACCCCTACTGACAGGGTGAGTGAAGCTTTCTTT.

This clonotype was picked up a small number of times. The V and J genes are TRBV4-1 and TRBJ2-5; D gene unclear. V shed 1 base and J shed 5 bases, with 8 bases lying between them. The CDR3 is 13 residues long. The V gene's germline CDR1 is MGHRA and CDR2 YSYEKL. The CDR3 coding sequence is TGCGCCAGCAGCCAAGTCGTTCGGGAGACCCAGTACTTC. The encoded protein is CASSQVVRETQYF.

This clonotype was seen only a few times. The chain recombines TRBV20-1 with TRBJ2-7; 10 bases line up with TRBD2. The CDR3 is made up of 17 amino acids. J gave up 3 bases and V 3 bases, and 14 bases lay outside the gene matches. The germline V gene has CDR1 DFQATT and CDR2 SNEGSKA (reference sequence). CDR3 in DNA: TGCAGTGCTAGCCGGTGGAGCTTAGCGGGAGGAGGCTACGAGCAGTACTTC. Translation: CSASRWSLAGGGYEQYF.

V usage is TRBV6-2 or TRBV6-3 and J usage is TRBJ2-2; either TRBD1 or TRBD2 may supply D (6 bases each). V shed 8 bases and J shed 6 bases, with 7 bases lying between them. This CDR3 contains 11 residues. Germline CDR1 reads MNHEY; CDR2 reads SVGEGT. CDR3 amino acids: CASRGPGELFF. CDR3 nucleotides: TGTGCCAGCCGGGGGCCCGGGGAGCTGTTTTTT.

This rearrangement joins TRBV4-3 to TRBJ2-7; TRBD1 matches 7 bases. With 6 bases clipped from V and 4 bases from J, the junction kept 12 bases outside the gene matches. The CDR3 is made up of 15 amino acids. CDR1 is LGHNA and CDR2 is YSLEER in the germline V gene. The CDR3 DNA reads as TGCGCCAGCAGAAAAAGAAGGACAGGTCTTTACGAGCAGTACTTC. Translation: CASRKRRTGLYEQYF.

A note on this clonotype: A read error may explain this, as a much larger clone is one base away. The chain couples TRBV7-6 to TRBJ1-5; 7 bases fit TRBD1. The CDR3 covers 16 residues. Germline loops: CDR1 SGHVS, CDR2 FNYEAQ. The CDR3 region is CAGSVGGLLDHQPQHF. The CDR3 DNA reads TGTGCCGGCAGCGTAGGGGGCCTTCTGGATCATCAGCCCCAGCATTTT.

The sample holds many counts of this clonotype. CDR3 loop: CASSLASGSISDTQYF. DNA of the CDR3: TGTGCCAGCAGCTTAGCTAGCGGGAGTATATCAGATACGCAGTATTTT. The V and J genes are TRBV7-2 and TRBJ2-3; 9 bases are a match to TRBD2. The J segment lost 4 bases and the V segment lost 0 bases, leaving 5 bases of the junction unmatched. This CDR3 has 16 residues. Germline lookup yields CDR1 SGHTA and CDR2 FQGNSA.

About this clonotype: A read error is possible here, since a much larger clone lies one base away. The CDR3 DNA reads TGTGCCAGCAGCTTGATGGACAAACGGACCTATGGCTGCACCTTC. This gives the protein CASSLMDKRTYGCTF. The chain uses TRBV7-2 and TRBJ1-2, with D perhaps TRBD1 (5 bases). The germline gives CDR1 SGHTA, CDR2 FQGNSA. The CDR3 has 15 residues.

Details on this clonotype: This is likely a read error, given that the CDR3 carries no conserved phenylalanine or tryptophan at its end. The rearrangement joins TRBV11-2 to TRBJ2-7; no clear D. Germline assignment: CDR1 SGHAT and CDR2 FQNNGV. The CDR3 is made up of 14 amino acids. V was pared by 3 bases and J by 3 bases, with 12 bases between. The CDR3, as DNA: TGTGCCAGCAGCTTTGGTGTAGGGCTCTACGAGCAGTACTCC. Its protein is CASSFGVGLYEQYS.

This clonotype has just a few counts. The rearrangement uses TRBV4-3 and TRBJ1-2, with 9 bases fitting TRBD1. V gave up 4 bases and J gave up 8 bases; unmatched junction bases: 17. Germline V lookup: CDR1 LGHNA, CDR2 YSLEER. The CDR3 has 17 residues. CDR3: CASSPSRGQGLPNGYTF. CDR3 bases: TGCGCCAGCAGCCCGAGCCGGGGACAGGGCCTTCCCAACGGCTACACCTTC.

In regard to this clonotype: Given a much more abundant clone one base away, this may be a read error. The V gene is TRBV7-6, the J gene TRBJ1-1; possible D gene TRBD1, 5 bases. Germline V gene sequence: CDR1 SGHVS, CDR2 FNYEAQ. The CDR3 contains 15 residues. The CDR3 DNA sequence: TGTGCCAGCAGCCCCGAGACAAACTGGGGGACTGATGCTTTCTTT. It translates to CASSPETNWGTDAFF.